This T cell receptor (beta chain) appears in the sequencing data of a study of CD8 T cells in ankylosing spondylitis. MiXCR, run by TCRdb on the 5' RACE reads, gives a single entry per CDR3 protein. This sample has about 150,000 distinct CDR3 sequences, with approximately 48% found just once. The CDR3 has 16 residues. V was pared by 5 bases and J by 6 bases, with 22 bases between. The V gene's germline CDR1 is SEHNR and CDR2 FQNEAQ (reference sequence). Sequenced material: synovial fluid, either unsorted or a sorted T cell fraction (not recorded which). The TCR sequence derives from a male donor with ankylosing spondylitis. This chain joins TRBV7-9 and TRBJ1-2; perhaps TRBD1 as D (6 bases). CDR3 sequence (DNA): TGTGCCAGCAGCGACCACCCAGCGAGGACAGCTCATGGCTACACCTTC. Amino acid sequence: CASSDHPARTAHGYTF.